One sample yielded the 3 T cell receptor beta chains listed below, sequenced in a study of cytotoxic CD8 clonotypes in ibrutinib-treated CLL. Clones were sequenced by immunoSEQ multiplex PCR, and TCRdb holds only the in-frame ones, with some missing. The table lists fewer than 400,000 clones, 67% of them singletons, with 6.3% in the top ten. This sample comprised PBMCs, obtained after 36 months of ibrutinib treatment. These receptors came from a human donor with chronic lymphocytic leukemia.

The V call is TRBV2, the J call TRBJ2-7; D remains unclear. The CDR3 totals 13 residues. V lost 3 bases to trimming and J lost 2 bases, with 8 bases between them. Per the germline V gene, CDR1 is SNHLY and CDR2 is FYNNEI. CDR3 region: CASSDPRAYEQYF. CDR3 sequence (DNA): TGTGCCAGCAGTGACCCACGAGCCTACGAGCAGTACTTC.

This chain links TRBV5-6 with TRBJ1-3, with D hard to call. Germline V gene data show CDR1 as SGHDT and CDR2 as YYEEEE. Trimming removed 0 bases from V and 0 bases from J, with 16 bases in between. This CDR3 region has 18 residues. The CDR3 DNA sequence: TGTGCCAGCAGCTTGGGAGAGGTCCGCCGCTCCTCTGGAAACACCATATATTTT. It codes for CASSLGEVRRSSGNTIYF.

The rearrangement links TRBV29-1 to TRBJ2-3; 11 bases agree with TRBD2. Germline assignment: CDR1 SQVTM and CDR2 ANQGSEA. V dropped 6 bases and J dropped 1; count of bases not matched to a gene: 6. This CDR3 has 15 amino acids. The CDR3 is CSVGLAGGRTDTQYF. The CDR3, as DNA: TGCAGCGTGGGGCTAGCGGGGGGACGCACAGATACGCAGTATTTT.